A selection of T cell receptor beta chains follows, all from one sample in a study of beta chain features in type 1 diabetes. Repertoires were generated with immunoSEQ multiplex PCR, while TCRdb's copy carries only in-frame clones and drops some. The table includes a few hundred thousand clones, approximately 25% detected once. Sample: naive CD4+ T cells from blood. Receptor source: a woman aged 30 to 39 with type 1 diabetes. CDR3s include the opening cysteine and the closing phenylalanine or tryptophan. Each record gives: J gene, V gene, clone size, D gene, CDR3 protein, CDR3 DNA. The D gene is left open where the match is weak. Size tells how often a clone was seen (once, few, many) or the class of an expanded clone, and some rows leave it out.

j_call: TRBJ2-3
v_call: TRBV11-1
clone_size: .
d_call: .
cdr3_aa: CASSLLGLAVTDTQYF
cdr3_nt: TGTGCCAGCAGCTTACTCGGCCTAGCAGTCACAGATACGCAGTATTTT

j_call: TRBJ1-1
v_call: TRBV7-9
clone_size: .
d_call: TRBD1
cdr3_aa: CASSFPQGTGATEAFF
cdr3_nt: TGTGCCAGCAGCTTCCCGCAGGGGACAGGGGCCACTGAAGCTTTCTTT

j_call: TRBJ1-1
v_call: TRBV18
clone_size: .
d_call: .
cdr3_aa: CASSPGAGDTEAFF
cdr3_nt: TGTGCCAGCTCACCAGGGGCGGGGGACACTGAAGCTTTCTTT

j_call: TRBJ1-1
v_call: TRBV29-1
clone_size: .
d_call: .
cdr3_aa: CSVGAARRTEAFF
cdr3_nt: TGCAGCGTTGGGGCAGCTCGTCGTACTGAAGCTTTCTTT

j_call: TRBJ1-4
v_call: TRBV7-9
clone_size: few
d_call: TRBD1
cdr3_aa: CASSLGQGNEKLFF
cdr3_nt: TGTGCCAGCAGCCTGGGACAGGGTAATGAAAAACTGTTTTTT

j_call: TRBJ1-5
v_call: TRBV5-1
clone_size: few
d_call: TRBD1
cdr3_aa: CASSSGQGQQPQHF
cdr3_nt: TGCGCCAGCAGCTCAGGACAGGGACAGCAGCCCCAGCATTTT

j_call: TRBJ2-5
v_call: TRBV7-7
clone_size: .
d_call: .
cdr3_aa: CASSLGSQGIGETQYF
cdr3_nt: TGTGCTAGCAGCTTAGGGAGCCAGGGCATCGGGGAGACCCAGTACTTC

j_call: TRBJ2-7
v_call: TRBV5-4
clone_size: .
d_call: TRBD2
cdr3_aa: CASSPGGSGRGFLEQYF
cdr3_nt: TGTGCCAGCAGCCCTGGCGGTAGCGGGAGGGGGTTTTTGGAGCAGTACTTC

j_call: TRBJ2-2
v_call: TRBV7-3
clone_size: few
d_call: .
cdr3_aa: CASSSGLPAGELFF
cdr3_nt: TGTGCCAGCAGCTCGGGACTCCCCGCCGGGGAGCTGTTTTTT

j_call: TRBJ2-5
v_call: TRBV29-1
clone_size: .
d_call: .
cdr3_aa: CSVGDTEHSETQYF
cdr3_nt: TGCAGCGTCGGGGACACGGAACATTCAGAGACCCAGTACTTC

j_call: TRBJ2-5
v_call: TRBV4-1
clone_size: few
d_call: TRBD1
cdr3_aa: CASSPTRQGAETQYF
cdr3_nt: TGCGCCAGCAGCCCAACCCGACAGGGGGCGGAGACCCAGTACTTC

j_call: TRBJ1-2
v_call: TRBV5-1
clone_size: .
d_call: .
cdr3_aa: CASSLNREGYTF
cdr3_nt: TGCGCCAGCAGCTTGAACAGGGAGGGCTACACCTTC

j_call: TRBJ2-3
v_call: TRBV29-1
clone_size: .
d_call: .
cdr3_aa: CSVDLGAHTDTQYF
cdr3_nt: TGCAGCGTTGATTTGGGGGCACACACAGATACGCAGTATTTT

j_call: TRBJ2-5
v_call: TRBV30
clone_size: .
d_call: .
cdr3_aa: CAWSDGDSTLQETQYF
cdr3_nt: TGTGCCTGGAGCGACGGGGACTCCACCCTGCAAGAGACCCAGTACTTC

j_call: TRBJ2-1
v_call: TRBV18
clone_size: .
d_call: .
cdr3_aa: CASSQFTSGASYNEQFF
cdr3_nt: TGTGCCAGCTCACAATTTACATCAGGGGCCTCCTACAATGAGCAGTTCTTC

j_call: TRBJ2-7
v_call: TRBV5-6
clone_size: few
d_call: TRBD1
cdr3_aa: CASSSRGRRTYEQYF
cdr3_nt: TGTGCCAGCAGCTCGAGGGGGCGAAGGACCTACGAGCAGTACTTC

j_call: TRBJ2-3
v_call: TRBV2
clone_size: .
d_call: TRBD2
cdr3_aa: CASFQRGDTDTQYF
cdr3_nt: TGTGCCAGCTTCCAGCGGGGCGACACAGATACGCAGTATTTT

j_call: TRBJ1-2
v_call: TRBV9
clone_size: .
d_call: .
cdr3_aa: CASSDDSGYTF
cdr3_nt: TGTGCCAGCAGCGACGACTCTGGCTACACCTTC

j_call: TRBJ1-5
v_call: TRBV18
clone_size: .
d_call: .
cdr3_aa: CASSPERVDQPQHF
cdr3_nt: TGTGCCAGCTCACCTGAGAGGGTGGATCAGCCCCAGCATTTT

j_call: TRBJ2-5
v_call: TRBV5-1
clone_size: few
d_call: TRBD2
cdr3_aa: CASSLDPSGKETQYF
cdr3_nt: TGCGCCAGCAGCTTGGACCCTAGCGGGAAAGAGACCCAGTACTTC

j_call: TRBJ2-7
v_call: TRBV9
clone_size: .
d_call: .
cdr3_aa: CASSVGVQVGTYEQYF
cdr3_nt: TGTGCCAGCAGCGTAGGTGTCCAGGTCGGAACCTACGAGCAGTACTTC

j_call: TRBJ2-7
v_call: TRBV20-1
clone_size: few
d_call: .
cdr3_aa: CSARVADGQYF
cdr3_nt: TGCAGTGCTAGAGTCGCGGATGGGCAGTACTTC

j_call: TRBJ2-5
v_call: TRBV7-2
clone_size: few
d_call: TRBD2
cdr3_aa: CASSSRTRKETQYF
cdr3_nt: TGTGCCAGCAGCTCCAGGACTAGGAAGGAGACCCAGTACTTC

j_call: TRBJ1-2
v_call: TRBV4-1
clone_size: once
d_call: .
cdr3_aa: CASSGRRNYGYTF
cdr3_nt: TGCGCCAGCAGCGGCAGGCGCAACTATGGCTACACCTTC

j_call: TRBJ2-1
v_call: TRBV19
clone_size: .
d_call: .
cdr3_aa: CASSIDNPRGEQFF
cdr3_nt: TGTGCCAGTAGTATAGATAATCCTCGGGGTGAGCAGTTCTTC

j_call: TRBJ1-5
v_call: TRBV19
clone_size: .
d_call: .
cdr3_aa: CASRRGLNQPQHF
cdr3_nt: TGTGCCAGTAGACGGGGACTCAATCAGCCCCAGCATTTT

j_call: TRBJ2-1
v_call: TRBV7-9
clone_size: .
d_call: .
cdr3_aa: CASSPSLGLAYNEQFF
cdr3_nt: TGTGCCAGCAGCCCTAGCCTAGGCCTCGCCTACAATGAGCAGTTCTTC

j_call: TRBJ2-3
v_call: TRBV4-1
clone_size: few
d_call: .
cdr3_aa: CASSQVGAGGAGTDTQYF
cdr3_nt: TGCGCCAGCAGCCAAGTCGGAGCTGGGGGCGCTGGCACAGATACGCAGTATTTT

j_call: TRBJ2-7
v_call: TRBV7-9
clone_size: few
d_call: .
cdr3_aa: CASSLRVFEQYF
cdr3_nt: TGTGCCAGCAGCTTGAGAGTTTTCGAGCAGTACTTC

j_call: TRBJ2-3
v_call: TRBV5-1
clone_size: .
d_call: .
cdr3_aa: CASSHPSGDTQYF
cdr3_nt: TGCGCCAGCAGCCACCCTTCCGGAGATACGCAGTATTTT

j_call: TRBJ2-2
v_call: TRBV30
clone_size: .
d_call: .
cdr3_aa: CAWNRGGDITGELFF
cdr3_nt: TGTGCCTGGAATAGAGGGGGGGATATCACCGGGGAGCTGTTTTTT

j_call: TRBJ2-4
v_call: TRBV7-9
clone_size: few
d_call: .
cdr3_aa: CASSLELGGNRIQYF
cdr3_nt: TGTGCCAGCAGCTTAGAGTTGGGCGGGAATCGCATTCAGTACTTC

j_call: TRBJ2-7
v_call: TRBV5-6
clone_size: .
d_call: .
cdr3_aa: CASSLAGGLDEQYF
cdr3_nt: TGTGCCAGCAGCTTGGCGGGGGGCCTCGACGAGCAGTACTTC

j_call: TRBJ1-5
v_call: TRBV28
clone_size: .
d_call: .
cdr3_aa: CASSLTGQPQHF
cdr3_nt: TGTGCCAGCAGTCTTACAGGACAGCCCCAGCATTTT

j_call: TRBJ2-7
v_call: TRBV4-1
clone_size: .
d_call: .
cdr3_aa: CASSREGDYEQYF
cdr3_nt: TGCGCCAGCAGCCGGGAGGGGGACTACGAGCAGTACTTC

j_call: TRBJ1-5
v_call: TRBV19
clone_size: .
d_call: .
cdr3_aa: CASIQGQPSRNQPQHF
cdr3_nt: TGTGCCAGTATCCAAGGACAGCCCAGCCGGAATCAGCCCCAGCATTTT

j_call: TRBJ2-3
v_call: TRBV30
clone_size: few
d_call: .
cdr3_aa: CAWSTGISDITDTQYF
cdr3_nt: TGTGCCTGGAGCACTGGGATTAGCGACATCACAGATACGCAGTATTTT

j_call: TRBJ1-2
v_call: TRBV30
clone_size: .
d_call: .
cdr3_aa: CACRDRDYGYTF
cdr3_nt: TGTGCCTGCAGGGATCGCGACTATGGCTACACCTTC

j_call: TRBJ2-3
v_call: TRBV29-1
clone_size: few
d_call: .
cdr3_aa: CSVPSGTDTQYF
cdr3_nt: TGCAGCGTCCCTAGCGGCACAGATACGCAGTATTTT

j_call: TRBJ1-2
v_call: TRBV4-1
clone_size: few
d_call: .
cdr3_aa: CASSLRLTSNYGYTF
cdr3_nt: TGCGCCAGCAGCTTAAGACTAACATCGAACTATGGCTACACCTTC

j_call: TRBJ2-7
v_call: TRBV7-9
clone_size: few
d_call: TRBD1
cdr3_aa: CASSLASGTGVYEQYF
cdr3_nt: TGTGCCAGCAGCTTAGCCTCCGGGACAGGGGTTTACGAGCAGTACTTC

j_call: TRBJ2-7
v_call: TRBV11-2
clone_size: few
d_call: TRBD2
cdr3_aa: CASSRGLAGAYEQYF
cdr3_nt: TGTGCCAGCAGCCGGGGACTAGCGGGGGCCTACGAGCAGTACTTC

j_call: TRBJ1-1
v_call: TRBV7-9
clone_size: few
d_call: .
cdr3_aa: CASSFESAEAFF
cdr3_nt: TGTGCCAGCAGCTTTGAGAGCGCTGAAGCTTTCTTT

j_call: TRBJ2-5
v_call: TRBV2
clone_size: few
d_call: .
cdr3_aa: CASSARTEETQYF
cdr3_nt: TGTGCCAGCAGTGCCCGGACTGAGGAGACCCAGTACTTC

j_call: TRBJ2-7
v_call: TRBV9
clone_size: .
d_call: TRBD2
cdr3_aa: CASSTGGAGGLYEQYF
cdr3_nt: TGTGCCAGCAGCACGGGAGGAGCGGGAGGGCTGTACGAGCAGTACTTC

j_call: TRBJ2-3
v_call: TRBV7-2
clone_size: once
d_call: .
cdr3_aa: CASSINRIDTQYF
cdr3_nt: TGTGCCAGCAGCATCAATAGAATTGATACGCAGTATTTT